Below are 21 T cell receptor beta chains sequenced from a single sample in a study of OX40 agonist ivuxolimab in advanced cancers. Library preparation was by the immunoSEQ multiplex PCR assay. Not all clones reach the TCRdb copy of this immuneACCESS table, which keeps in-frame sequences only. Checked studies attribute under half of the gap to unresolved V genes and leave the rest unexplained. Present in this sample are more than 100,000 clones, 85% to 95% of which were seen just once. Of the sample, roughly 1% falls within the top ten clones. Sample: CD4+ or CD8+ T cells sorted from blood, taken in a trial of the OX40 agonist ivuxolimab. The receptors shown here come from an adult with an advanced solid tumor such as melanoma, head and neck, liver or kidney cancer.

This sequence joins TRBV11-2 and TRBJ2-3; D is unclear. Germline CDR1 reads SGHAT; CDR2 reads FQNNGV. V lost 1 base to trimming and J lost 2 bases, with 19 bases between them. This CDR3 region has 18 residues. The CDR3 here is CASSLVPRSDSNTDTQYF. CDR3 in DNA: TGTGCCAGCAGCTTAGTTCCGCGGAGCGACTCGAACACAGATACGCAGTATTTT.

The gene calls are TRBV6-5 and TRBJ1-5; a weak D match, TRBD1 (5 bases). Trimming stripped 6 bases from V and 4 bases from J, with 13 bases between. Germline lookup yields CDR1 MNHEY and CDR2 SVGAGI. This CDR3 contains 14 residues. CDR3 nucleotide sequence: TGTGCCAGCAGCCGAAGACAGTCGAATCAGCCCCAGCATTTT. It yields the protein CASSRRQSNQPQHF.

This clone was found once. This chain joins TRBV11-3 and TRBJ1-1; D possibly corresponds to TRBD1 (6 bases). Germline V gene lookup returns CDR1 SGHNT and CDR2 YENEEA. The CDR3 is 13 residues long. The V and J ends lost 2 bases and 3 bases respectively, with 7 bases between them. In DNA form, the CDR3 reads TGTGCCAGCAGCTTAAACAGGGACACTGAAGCTTTCTTT. This sequence encodes CASSLNRDTEAFF.

This clone was picked up a small number of times. The V and J genes are TRBV6-1 and TRBJ1-2; no clear D. The CDR3 spans 13 residues. V was clipped by 2 bases and J by 7 bases, with 11 bases between them. Germline V gene lookup returns CDR1 MNHNS and CDR2 SASEGT. CDR3 DNA: TGTGCCAGCAGTGAATTACCCCCTCCTGGCTACACCTTC. Protein product: CASSELPPPGYTF.

This chain connects TRBV18 to TRBJ1-1; the D is unclear. The CDR3 is 13 residues long. Trimming took off 6 bases at V and 1 base at J, with 9 bases between the two ends. Germline CDR1 reads KGHSH; CDR2 reads LQKENI. CDR3 in DNA: TGTGCCAGCTCTTCGGGAGCGAACACTGAAGCTTTCTTT. Residues: CASSSGANTEAFF.

The chain has TRBV6-1 and TRBJ1-1, with TRBD1 as a possible D gene (5 bases). V was cut by 6 bases and J by 4 bases, with 12 bases left in between. CDR3 length: 13 residues. Germline values: CDR1 MNHNS, CDR2 SASEGT. The DNA of the CDR3 is TGTGCCAGCAGCTGGGAGGGGCCCACTGAAGCTTTCTTT. This encodes CASSWEGPTEAFF.

This clone was picked up one time. This chain connects TRBV5-4 to TRBJ2-7; D call uncertain. Trimming stripped 4 bases from V and 7 bases from J, with 12 bases between. Germline V lookup: CDR1 SGHNT, CDR2 YYREEE (reference sequence). The CDR3 totals 12 residues. For the CDR3, the DNA is TGTGCCAGCAGCCGAACTGTTGGTGAGCAGTACTTC. Protein product: CASSRTVGEQYF.

This chain connects TRBV19 to TRBJ2-3; 11 bases match TRBD1. CDR3 length: 15 amino acids. V trimming: 3 bases; J trimming: 5 bases; junction bases outside the gene matches: 4. Germline CDR1 LNHDA, CDR2 SQIVND (reference sequence). The CDR3 sequence: CASSIGQGAIDTQYF. CDR3 nucleotides: TGTGCCAGTAGTATCGGACAGGGGGCGATAGATACGCAGTATTTT. Supplemented by reference TRBV19 and TRBJ2-3, the full variable domain reads DGGITQSPKYLFRKEGQNVTLSCEQNLNHDAMYWYRQDPGQGLRLIYYSQIVNDFQKGDIAEGYSVSREKKESFPLTVTSAQKNPTAFYLCASSIGQGAIDTQYFGPGTRLTVL.

The chain joins TRBV5-1 to TRBJ2-7; D uncertain. The V end lost 2 bases, the J end lost 3 bases, and 6 bases lay between the germline ends. The germline V gene has CDR1 SGHRS and CDR2 YFSETQ. The CDR3 has 12 amino acids. CDR3 in amino acids: CASSFGSYEQYF. The DNA of the CDR3 is TGCGCCAGCAGCTTCGGCAGCTACGAGCAGTACTTC.

The rearrangement uses TRBV7-2 and TRBJ2-5; 9 bases are a match to TRBD1. V gave up 3 bases and J gave up 4 bases; unmatched junction bases: 9. Germline values: CDR1 SGHTA, CDR2 FQGNSA. The CDR3 is 16 amino acids. In DNA, the CDR3 is TGTGCCAGCAGCTTTTCAACGACAGGGGGGCGAGAGACCCAGTACTTC. Its translation: CASSFSTTGGRETQYF.

The CDR3 protein is CASSLRVEQYF. The CDR3, as DNA: TGTGCCAGCAGCTTACGGGTCGAGCAGTACTTC. The gene calls are TRBV7-2 and TRBJ2-7; D unresolved. Germline loops: CDR1 SGHTA, CDR2 FQGNSA. The CDR3 has 11 amino acids. V lost 2 bases to trimming and J lost 6 bases, with 5 bases between them. Supplemented by reference TRBV7-2 and TRBJ2-7, the full variable domain reads GAGVSQSPSNKVTEKGKDVELRCDPISGHTALYWYRQSLGQGLEFLIYFQGNSAPDKSGLPSDRFSAERTGGSVSTLTIQRTQQEDSAVYLCASSLRVEQYFGPGTRLTVT.

This sequence joins TRBV18 and TRBJ2-7, with D perhaps matching TRBD1 (5 bases). The CDR3 consists of 14 residues. CDR1 is KGHSH, CDR2 LQKENI, per germline. V lost 1 base to trimming and J lost 2 bases, with 9 bases between them. The DNA for the CDR3 is TGTGCCAGCTCACCACAGGGGCTACCCTACGAGCAGTACTTC. Its protein is CASSPQGLPYEQYF.

The CDR3 sequence: CASSSDSWNQPQHF. Here the CDR3 DNA reads TGTGCCAGCAGCTCGGACAGTTGGAATCAGCCCCAGCATTTT. V is TRBV11-2 and J is TRBJ1-5; D possibly corresponds to TRBD1 (6 bases). V was clipped by 4 bases and J by 4 bases, with 11 bases between them. CDR3 size: 14 residues. CDR1 and CDR2 from the germline V gene are SGHAT and FQNNGV.

This clone appeared once. The genes are TRBV6-1 and TRBJ2-2; TRBD2 is a possible D gene (6 bases). The CDR3 extends over 14 amino acids. Germline CDR1 is MNHNS and CDR2 is SASEGT. Between the trimmed V and J ends, which lost 8 bases and 7 bases, there was a span of 17 bases. The CDR3 spells CASGGTPVHGELFF. The CDR3 DNA is TGTGCCAGCGGCGGGACCCCCGTACACGGGGAGCTGTTTTTT.

The J gene is TRBJ1-1, the V gene TRBV2; maybe TRBD1 (5 bases). CDR1 SNHLY and CDR2 FYNNEI come from the germline V gene. This CDR3 spans 14 amino acids. Trimming cost V 6 bases and J 7 bases, with 18 bases left between them. CDR3 bases: TGTGCCAGCAGCGAAAGGACAACTATCCTTGAAGCTTTCTTT. Translation gives CASSERTTILEAFF. Combining the CDR3 with reference TRBV2 and TRBJ1-1 gives the whole variable domain EPEVTQTPSHQVTQMGQEVILRCVPISNHLYFYWYRQILGQKVEFLVSFYNNEISEKSEIFDDQFSVERPDGSNFTLKIRSTKLEDSAMYFCASSERTTILEAFFGQGTRLTVV.

V gene TRBV28 combines with J gene TRBJ1-1; 7 bases agree with TRBD1. CDR3 length equals 13 residues. CDR1 is MDHEN, CDR2 SYDVKM, per germline. The ends lost 7 bases at V and 0 bases at J; junction bases unmatched: 2. CDR3 amino acids: CASTGGLNTEAFF. The CDR3 nucleotides are TGTGCCAGCACAGGGGGTCTGAACACTGAAGCTTTCTTT. The full variable domain, with the rest looked up from reference TRBV28 and TRBJ1-1, is DVKVTQSSRYLVKRTGEKVFLECVQDMDHENMFWYRQDPGLGLRLIYFSYDVKMKEKGDIPEGYSVSREKKERFSLILESASTNQTSMYLCASTGGLNTEAFFGQGTRLTVV.

The V call is TRBV7-8, the J call TRBJ2-1, with D hard to call. V was cut by 1 base and J by 7 bases, with 8 bases left in between. CDR1 and CDR2 (germline): SGHVS, FQNEAQ. CDR3 length equals 13 residues. CDR3 loop: CASSLETINEQFF. CDR3 in DNA: TGTGCCAGCAGCTTAGAGACAATTAATGAGCAGTTCTTC.

The V gene is TRBV19, the J gene TRBJ1-2; a weak D match, TRBD1 (5 bases). Per germline, CDR1 LNHDA and CDR2 SQIVND (reference sequence). CDR3 size: 11 residues. Trimming cost V 6 bases and J 8 bases, with 10 bases left between them. CDR3 coding DNA: TGTGCCAGTAGGGCCGGGGGGGGCTACACCTTC. This sequence encodes CASRAGGGYTF.

The V and J genes are TRBV7-3 and TRBJ2-7; the D gene is possibly TRBD2 (6 bases). Deletions cut 5 bases from V and 1 base from J, with 15 bases between. The CDR3 spans 15 residues. From germline, CDR1 is SGHTA and CDR2 FQGTGA. CDR3 loop: CASSLGGTLSYEQYF. In DNA form, the CDR3 reads TGTGCCAGCAGCCTGGGCGGGACCCTGTCCTACGAGCAGTACTTC.

This sequence joins TRBV7-2 and TRBJ1-2, with D hard to call. CDR3 length: 12 amino acids. Germline CDR1 and CDR2: SGHTA and FQGNSA. The V end lost 2 bases, the J end lost 3 bases, and 4 bases lay between the germline ends. This CDR3 is CASSLIDYGYTF. The CDR3 bases are TGTGCCAGCAGCTTAATCGACTATGGCTACACCTTC.

This clone was counted a single time. The chain combines TRBV5-1 with TRBJ2-7; D unresolved. V was trimmed by 2 bases and J by 6 bases, leaving 15 bases between them. The CDR3 contains 14 residues. The germline gives CDR1 SGHRS, CDR2 YFSETQ. The CDR3 reads CASSFTGHPGEQYF. CDR3 nucleotides: TGCGCCAGCAGCTTTACGGGCCACCCGGGCGAGCAGTACTTC.